This TCR beta chain was identified in a study of cytomegalovirus exposure and HLA in healthy donors. Researchers ran the PCR with 60 Vbeta and 13 Jbeta primers. Clones were read by immunoSEQ multiplex PCR, and TCRdb kept only the in-frame ones, dropping some. The sample has under 70,000 clones; about 67% are singletons. This clone was detected a few times. Germline V gene sequence: CDR1 SGHTA, CDR2 FQGNSA. This CDR3 has 16 residues. J lost 1 base, V lost 5 bases, and 10 bases had no gene match. The rearrangement links TRBV7-2 to TRBJ2-7, with 8 bases fitting TRBD1. The sequence was obtained from a man in his forties in good health and CMV-seropositive. The specimen was PBMCs. CDR3 residues: CASSPAPDRASYEQYF. As DNA, the CDR3 is TGTGCCAGCAGCCCCGCCCCGGACAGGGCATCCTACGAGCAGTACTTC. The entire variable domain, with the rest obtained from reference TRBV7-2 and TRBJ2-7, is as follows: GAGVSQSPSNKVTEKGKDVELRCDPISGHTALYWYRQSLGQGLEFLIYFQGNSAPDKSGLPSDRFSAERTGGSVSTLTIQRTQQEDSAVYLCASSPAPDRASYEQYFGPGTRLTVT.